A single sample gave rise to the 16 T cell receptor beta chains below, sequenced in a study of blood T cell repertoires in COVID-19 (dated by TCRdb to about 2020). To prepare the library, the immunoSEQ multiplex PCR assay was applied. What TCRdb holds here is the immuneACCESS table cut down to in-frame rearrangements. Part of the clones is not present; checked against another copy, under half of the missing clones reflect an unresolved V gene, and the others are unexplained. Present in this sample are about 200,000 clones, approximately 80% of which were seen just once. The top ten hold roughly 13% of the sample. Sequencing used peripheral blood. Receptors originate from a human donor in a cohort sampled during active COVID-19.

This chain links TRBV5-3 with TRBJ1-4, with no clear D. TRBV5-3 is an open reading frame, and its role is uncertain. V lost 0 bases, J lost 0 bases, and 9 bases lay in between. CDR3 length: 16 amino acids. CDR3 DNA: TGTGCCAGAAGCTTGGGAGCGTCAGCAACTAATGAAAAACTGTTTTTT. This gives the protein CARSLGASATNEKLFF.

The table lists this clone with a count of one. The CDR3 coding sequence is TGCGCCAGCAGCTTGGGGACTAGCGGGAGGGGACGCACAGATACGCAGTATTTT. Protein sequence: CASSLGTSGRGRTDTQYF. The chain combines TRBV5-1 with TRBJ2-3, with 15 nucleotides matching TRBD2. With 0 bases clipped from V and 1 base from J, the junction kept 3 bases outside the gene matches. The CDR3 is 18 residues long. The germline V gene has CDR1 SGHRS and CDR2 YFSETQ. Full variable domain (rest looked up from reference TRBV5-1 and TRBJ2-3): KAGVTQTPRYLIKTRGQQVTLSCSPISGHRSVSWYQQTPGQGLQFLFEYFSETQRNKGNFPGRFSGRQFSNSRSEMNVSTLELGDSALYLCASSLGTSGRGRTDTQYFGPGTRLTVL.

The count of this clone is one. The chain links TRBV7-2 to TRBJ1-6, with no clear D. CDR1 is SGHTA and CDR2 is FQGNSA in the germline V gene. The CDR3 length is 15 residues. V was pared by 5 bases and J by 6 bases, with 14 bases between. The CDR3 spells CASSPTGIFNSPLHF. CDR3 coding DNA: TGTGCCAGCAGCCCAACCGGGATTTTTAATTCACCCCTCCACTTT.

In DNA, the CDR3 is TGTGCCAGCAGTTACCAGATTGGAAACACCATATATTTT. It is translated as CASSYQIGNTIYF. The chain joins TRBV6-6 to TRBJ1-3; D uncertain. The CDR3 has 13 amino acids. Germline CDR1 MNHNY, CDR2 SVGAGI (reference sequence). V was pared by 2 bases and J by 3 bases, with 5 bases between.

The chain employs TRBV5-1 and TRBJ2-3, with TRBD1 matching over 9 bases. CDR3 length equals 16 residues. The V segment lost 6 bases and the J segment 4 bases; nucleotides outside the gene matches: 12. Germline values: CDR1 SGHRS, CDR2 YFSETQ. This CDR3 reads CASKPLGTGKADTQYF. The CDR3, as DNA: TGCGCCAGCAAACCGCTTGGGACAGGGAAGGCAGATACGCAGTATTTT.

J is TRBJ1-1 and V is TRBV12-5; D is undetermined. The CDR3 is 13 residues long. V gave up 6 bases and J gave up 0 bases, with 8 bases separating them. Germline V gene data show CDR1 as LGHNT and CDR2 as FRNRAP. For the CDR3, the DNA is TGTGCTAGTGGAACAAGTCTGAACACTGAAGCTTTCTTT. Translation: CASGTSLNTEAFF.

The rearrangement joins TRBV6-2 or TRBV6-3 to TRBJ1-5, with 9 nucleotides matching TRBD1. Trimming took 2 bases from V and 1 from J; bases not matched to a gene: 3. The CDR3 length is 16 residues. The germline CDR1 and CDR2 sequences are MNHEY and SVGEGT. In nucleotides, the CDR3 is TGTGCCAGCAGTTACCTAGGACAGGGGAGCAATCAGCCCCAGCATTTT. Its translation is CASSYLGQGSNQPQHF.

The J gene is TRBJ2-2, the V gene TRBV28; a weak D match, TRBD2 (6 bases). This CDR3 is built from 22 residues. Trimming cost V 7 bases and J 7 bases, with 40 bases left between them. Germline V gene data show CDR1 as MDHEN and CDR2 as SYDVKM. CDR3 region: CASTTYSSIKSGSGVPHGELFF. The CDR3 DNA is TGTGCCAGCACCACTTATTCCTCAATTAAGTCGGGTTCGGGGGTCCCCCACGGGGAGCTGTTTTTT.

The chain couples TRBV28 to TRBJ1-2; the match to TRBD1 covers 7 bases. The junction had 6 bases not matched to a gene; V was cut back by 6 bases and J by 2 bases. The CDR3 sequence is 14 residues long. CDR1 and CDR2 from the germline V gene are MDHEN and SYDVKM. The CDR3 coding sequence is TGTGCCAGCAGCCCAGGGGGTCTGAACTATGGCTACACCTTC. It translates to CASSPGGLNYGYTF.

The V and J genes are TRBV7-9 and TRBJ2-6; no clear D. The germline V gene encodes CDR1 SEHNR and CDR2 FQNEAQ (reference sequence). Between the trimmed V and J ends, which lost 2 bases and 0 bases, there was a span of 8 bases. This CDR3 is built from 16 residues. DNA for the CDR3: TGTGCCAGCAGCTTACCATACAACTCTGGGGCCAACGTCCTGACTTTC. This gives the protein CASSLPYNSGANVLTF.

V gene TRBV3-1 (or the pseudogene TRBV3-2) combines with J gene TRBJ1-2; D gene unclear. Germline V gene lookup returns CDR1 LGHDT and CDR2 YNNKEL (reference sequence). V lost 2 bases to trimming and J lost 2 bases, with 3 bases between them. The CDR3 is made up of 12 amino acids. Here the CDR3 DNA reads TGTGCCAGCAGCCAACTGAACTATGGCTACACCTTC. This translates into CASSQLNYGYTF.

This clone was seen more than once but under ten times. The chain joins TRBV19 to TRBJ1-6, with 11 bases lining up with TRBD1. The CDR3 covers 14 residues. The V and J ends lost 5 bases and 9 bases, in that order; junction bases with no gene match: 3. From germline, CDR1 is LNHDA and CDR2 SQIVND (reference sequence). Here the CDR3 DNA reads TGTGCCAGTAGTCCGGACAGGGGGCCTTCACCCCTCCACTTT. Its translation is CASSPDRGPSPLHF.

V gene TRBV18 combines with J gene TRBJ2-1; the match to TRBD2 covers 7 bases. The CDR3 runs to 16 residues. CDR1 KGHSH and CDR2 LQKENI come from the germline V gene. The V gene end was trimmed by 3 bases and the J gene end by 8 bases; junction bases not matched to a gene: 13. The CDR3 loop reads CASSPPVGGGDDEQFF. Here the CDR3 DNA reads TGTGCCAGCTCACCCCCCGTTGGGGGGGGTGACGATGAGCAGTTCTTC. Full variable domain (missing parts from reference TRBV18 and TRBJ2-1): NAGVMQNPRHLVRRRGQEARLRCSPMKGHSHVYWYRQLPEEGLKFMVYLQKENIIDESGMPKERFSAEFPKEGPSILRIQQVVRGDSAAYFCASSPPVGGGDDEQFFGPGTRLTVL.

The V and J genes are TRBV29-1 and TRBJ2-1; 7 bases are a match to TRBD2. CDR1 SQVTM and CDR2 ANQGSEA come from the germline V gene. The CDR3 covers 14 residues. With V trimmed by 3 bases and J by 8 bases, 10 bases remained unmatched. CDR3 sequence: CSVDGAGDSDEQFF. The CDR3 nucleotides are TGCAGCGTTGATGGGGCGGGAGATTCGGATGAGCAGTTCTTC.

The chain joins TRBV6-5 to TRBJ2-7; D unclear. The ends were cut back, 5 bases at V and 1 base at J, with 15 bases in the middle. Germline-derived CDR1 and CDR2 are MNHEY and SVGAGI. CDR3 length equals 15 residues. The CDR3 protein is CASSRHLGPSYEQYF. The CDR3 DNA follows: TGTGCCAGCAGTCGGCACCTGGGCCCTTCCTACGAGCAGTACTTC.

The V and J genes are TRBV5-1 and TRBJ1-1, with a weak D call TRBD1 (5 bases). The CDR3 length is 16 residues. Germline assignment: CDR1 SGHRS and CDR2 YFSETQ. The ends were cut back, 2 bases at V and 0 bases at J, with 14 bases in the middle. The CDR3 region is CASSLQNRNLNTEAFF. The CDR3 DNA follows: TGCGCCAGCAGCTTACAAAACAGGAATCTGAACACTGAAGCTTTCTTT.